One and the same sample provided the 7 T cell receptor beta chains below, sequenced in a study of blood T cell repertoires in COVID-19. Clones were sequenced by immunoSEQ multiplex PCR, and TCRdb holds only the in-frame ones, with some missing. The table records tens of thousands of clones, roughly 80% of them present only once. Sequencing was performed on peripheral blood. These receptor sequences come from a man between 70 and 80 years old with active COVID-19.

The rearrangement uses TRBV5-4 and TRBJ2-1; D possibly corresponds to TRBD2 (6 bases). Germline-derived CDR1 and CDR2 are SGHNT and YYREEE (reference sequence). The CDR3 is made up of 16 amino acids. V lost 4 bases and J lost 7, with 21 bases in between. CDR3 coding DNA: TGTGCCAGCAGCCCCAAGGGGCGGGACCTAGGTAATGAGCAGTTCTTC. It yields the protein CASSPKGRDLGNEQFF.

The J gene is TRBJ2-7, the V gene TRBV3-1 (or the pseudogene TRBV3-2), with TRBD2 identical over 14 bases. With V trimmed by 3 bases and J by 1 base, 5 bases remained unmatched. The CDR3 runs 17 residues. Germline CDR1 reads LGHDT; CDR2 reads YNNKEL (reference sequence). CDR3 protein: CASSHPGLAGVSYEQYF. CDR3 DNA: TGTGCCAGCAGCCACCCGGGACTAGCGGGAGTGTCCTACGAGCAGTACTTC.

The chain has TRBV7-8 and TRBJ2-7; 8 bases agree with TRBD2. The CDR3 runs to 17 residues. Germline CDR1 reads SGHVS; CDR2 reads FQNEAQ. Losses at the gene ends were 4 bases for V and 2 bases for J; bases not matched to a gene: 13. The CDR3 DNA follows: TGTGCCAGCAGCTCAGGTGGCCTAGCGGGCTTCGCCTACGAGCAGTACTTC. Translating gives CASSSGGLAGFAYEQYF.

The chain recombines TRBV6-5 with TRBJ1-2, with D unclear. Germline CDR1 MNHEY, CDR2 SVGAGI. The CDR3 contains 14 residues. V lost 5 bases to trimming and J lost 4 bases, with 14 bases between them. The CDR3 DNA sequence: TGTGCCAGCAGTCCCCAGGATCGGGGCTATGGCTACACCTTC. It yields the protein CASSPQDRGYGYTF.

The chain links TRBV9 to TRBJ2-2; TRBD2 matches at 7 bases. V lost 2 bases, J lost 2 bases, and 3 bases stayed unmatched. Germline values: CDR1 SGDLS, CDR2 YYNGEE. This CDR3 region has 15 residues. In nucleotides, the CDR3 is TGTGCCAGCAGCGTCGGCGGGAGTAACACCGGGGAGCTGTTTTTT. Residues: CASSVGGSNTGELFF.

This clone was detected only once. This chain uses TRBV29-1 with TRBJ2-1, with D possibly TRBD1 on 6 matching bases. The CDR3 is 16 residues long. Germline V lookup: CDR1 SQVTM, CDR2 ANQGSEA. V lost 1 base, J lost 2 bases, and 15 bases lay in between. CDR3 coding DNA: TGCAGCGTTGAAGGCCGAGGGGGAGCACCCTACAATGAGCAGTTCTTC. Protein: CSVEGRGGAPYNEQFF.

The chain combines TRBV28 with TRBJ1-2, with D maybe TRBD1 (5 bases). Trimming left V 7 bases short and J 8 bases short, with 11 bases between. The CDR3 sequence is 11 residues long. The germline gives CDR1 MDHEN, CDR2 SYDVKM. The CDR3 DNA sequence: TGTGCCAGCACCTCAAGGGGAGGCTACACCTTC. Amino acids: CASTSRGGYTF.